The next 27 T cell receptor beta chains were all read from a single sample in a study of neurological immune-mediated disorders. A single record per CDR3 protein comes from TCRdb applying MiXCR to the 5' RACE reads. The sample gives fewer than 25,000 distinct CDR3 sequences, over 9.5% of which show up once; less than 25% is in the top ten. Sequencing used PBMCs. The receptors derive from a woman aged 60 to 75 with HTLV-1-associated myelopathy (HAM/TSP).

The gene calls are TRBV20-1 and TRBJ2-2, with D possibly being TRBD1 (6 bases). Germline assignment: CDR1 DFQATT and CDR2 SNEGSKA (reference sequence). There are 15 residues in the CDR3. The ends were cut back, 0 bases at V and 6 bases at J, with 14 bases in the middle. The CDR3 region is CSARDPGTGSGELFF. In DNA, the CDR3 is TGCAGTGCTAGAGATCCGGGAACAGGGTCCGGGGAGCTGTTTTTT.

The table lists this clonotype with many counts. The chain links TRBV7-8 to TRBJ2-6, with D maybe TRBD1 (5 bases). The CDR3 runs to 18 residues. Trimming pared 1 base from V and 0 bases from J, leaving 13 bases between. Germline values: CDR1 SGHVS, CDR2 FQNEAQ. The CDR3, as DNA: TGTGCCAGCAGCTTAGTGGCAGGGATTATCTCTGGGGCCAACGTCCTGACTTTC. It is translated as CASSLVAGIISGANVLTF. Looking up the rest from reference TRBV7-8 and TRBJ2-6 gives the full variable domain: GAGVSQSPRYKVAKRGQDVALRCDPISGHVSLFWYQQALGQGPEFLTYFQNEAQLDKSGLPSDRFFAERPEGSVSTLKIQRTQQEDSAVYLCASSLVAGIISGANVLTFGAGSRLTVL.

This clonotype was counted at least ten times. The J gene is TRBJ2-2, the V gene TRBV20-1, with 8 nucleotides matching TRBD2. The germline V gene has CDR1 DFQATT and CDR2 SNEGSKA (reference sequence). V shed 3 bases, J shed 6 bases, and the junction held 3 bases outside the gene matches. This CDR3 contains 13 residues. The CDR3 sequence: CSARVAGSGELFF. In nucleotides, the CDR3 is TGCAGTGCTAGGGTAGCGGGGTCCGGGGAGCTGTTTTTT.

This clonotype was seen repeatedly, ten times or more. The CDR3 loop reads CASSLVGGNSYNEQFF. For the CDR3, the DNA is TGTGCCAGCAGCTTGGTCGGGGGCAACTCCTACAATGAGCAGTTCTTC. The chain has TRBV7-8 and TRBJ2-1, with D possibly called TRBD1 or TRBD2 (6 bases each). CDR1 and CDR2 (germline): SGHVS, FQNEAQ. V was shortened by 3 bases and J by 0 bases, with 12 bases between the two germline ends. The CDR3 runs to 16 residues.

The rearrangement uses TRBV7-2 and TRBJ2-7; 7 nucleotides line up with TRBD2. Germline CDR1 reads SGHTA; CDR2 reads FQGNSA. V was pared by 5 bases and J by 2 bases, with 9 bases of the junction left unmatched. CDR3 length equals 15 residues. The chain's CDR3 is CASSQINRGAYEQYF. CDR3 nucleotides: TGTGCCAGCAGCCAAATTAACCGGGGGGCCTACGAGCAGTACTTC. The variable domain in full, completed from reference TRBV7-2 and TRBJ2-7, reads GAGVSQSPSNKVTEKGKDVELRCDPISGHTALYWYRQSLGQGLEFLIYFQGNSAPDKSGLPSDRFSAERTGGSVSTLTIQRTQQEDSAVYLCASSQINRGAYEQYFGPGTRLTVT.

This clonotype was seen many times. The V gene is TRBV5-1, the J gene TRBJ1-1; D is ambiguous. The V gene lost 0 bases and the J gene lost 7 bases, with 13 bases spanning the gap. CDR1 is SGHRS and CDR2 is YFSETQ in the germline V gene. The length of the CDR3 is 14 residues. The chain's CDR3 is CASSLAGQAGEAFF. CDR3 in DNA: TGCGCCAGCAGCTTGGCGGGCCAGGCGGGTGAAGCTTTCTTT.

This clonotype was recorded many times. The CDR3 sequence: CAISESDRGKETQYF. The CDR3 nucleotides read TGTGCCATCAGTGAGTCTGACAGGGGGAAAGAGACCCAGTACTTC. The chain uses TRBV10-3 and TRBJ2-5, with 9 bases fitting TRBD1. The CDR3 spans 15 residues. V was clipped by 0 bases and J by 3 bases; unmatched bases: 2. CDR1 and CDR2 from the germline V gene are ENHRY and SYGVKD.

The table lists this clonotype with many counts. The chain couples TRBV7-2 to TRBJ2-1; D not certain. Germline V gives CDR1 SGHTA, CDR2 FQGNSA. CDR3 length equals 14 residues. V shed 7 bases and J shed 6 bases, with 16 bases lying between them. CDR3 DNA: TGTGCCAGCAACCCCCTACCCCTGGGCAATGAGCAGTTCTTC. Protein product: CASNPLPLGNEQFF. The full variable domain, its missing parts supplied by reference TRBV7-2 and TRBJ2-1, is GAGVSQSPSNKVTEKGKDVELRCDPISGHTALYWYRQSLGQGLEFLIYFQGNSAPDKSGLPSDRFSAERTGGSVSTLTIQRTQQEDSAVYLCASNPLPLGNEQFFGPGTRLTVL.

There are many counts of this clonotype. V usage is TRBV20-1 and J usage is TRBJ2-5; D might be TRBD2 (5 bases). The germline V gene encodes CDR1 DFQATT and CDR2 SNEGSKA (reference sequence). The ends were cut back, 7 bases at V and 2 bases at J, with 17 bases in the middle. CDR3 length equals 14 residues. The CDR3 sequence: CSGGKGGQQETQYF. The CDR3 DNA is TGCAGTGGAGGGAAAGGTGGGCAGCAAGAGACCCAGTACTTC.

This clonotype showed up many times. The chain employs TRBV6-2 or TRBV6-3 and TRBJ2-3; TRBD2 is a possible D gene (6 bases). Trimming left V 5 bases short and J 6 bases short, with 18 bases between. There are 15 residues in the CDR3. Germline CDR1 and CDR2: MNHEY and SVGEGT. DNA for the CDR3: TGTGCCAGCAGTCCCTTCCGACTAGGCGCGGATACGCAGTATTTT. The encoded protein is CASSPFRLGADTQYF.

This clonotype was recorded many times. The chain recombines TRBV19 with TRBJ2-2; D remains ambiguous. Germline CDR1 reads LNHDA; CDR2 reads SQIVND (reference sequence). V lost 6 bases to trimming and J lost 3 bases, with 11 bases between them. The CDR3 runs 14 residues. The CDR3 loop is CASRPGPYTGELFF. CDR3 DNA sequence: TGTGCCAGTAGACCTGGGCCCTACACCGGGGAGCTGTTTTTT.

In this sample, this clonotype turned up many times. This chain connects TRBV12-3 or TRBV12-4 to TRBJ1-2, with D uncertain. V lost 6 bases and J 6 bases, leaving 20 bases between the germline ends. The CDR3 runs 15 residues. CDR3 bases: TGTGCCAGCAGCCCAACAAGCCGGGCGTTTGATGGCTACACCTTC. Translation: CASSPTSRAFDGYTF.

This clonotype has at least ten counts. This sequence joins TRBV7-6 and TRBJ1-1, with a tentative D call TRBD1 (6 bases). The CDR3 runs to 15 residues. Germline loops: CDR1 SGHVS, CDR2 FNYEAQ. V was clipped by 4 bases and J by 1 base, with 13 bases between them. CDR3 in amino acids: CASSSGTRENTEAFF. For the CDR3, the DNA is TGTGCCAGCAGCTCCGGGACAAGAGAGAACACTGAAGCTTTCTTT.

This clonotype has at least ten counts. The chain couples TRBV6-5 to TRBJ2-1, with a tentative D call TRBD1 (6 bases). The length of the CDR3 is 16 residues. CDR1 and CDR2 (germline): MNHEY, SVGAGI. The ends were cut back, 4 bases at V and 2 bases at J, with 15 bases in the middle. The CDR3 sequence is CASSFLRQAAYNEQFF. CDR3 bases: TGTGCCAGCAGTTTCCTAAGACAGGCCGCCTACAATGAGCAGTTCTTC.

The chain uses TRBV20-1 and TRBJ2-5; 7 positions agree with TRBD1. CDR1 is DFQATT, CDR2 SNEGSKA, per germline (reference sequence). The CDR3 runs to 18 residues. The J segment lost 5 bases and the V segment lost 2 bases, leaving 20 bases of the junction unmatched. CDR3 DNA sequence: TGCAGTGCTAGATCCATAACCGGGCCAAAAAAGGGGGCGGAGACCCAGTACTTC. Protein: CSARSITGPKKGAETQYF.

There are a few counts of this clonotype. The chain employs TRBV7-2 and TRBJ1-2; tentative D call: TRBD1 (5 bases). The CDR3 extends over 18 amino acids. Germline loops: CDR1 SGHTA, CDR2 FQGNSA. With 4 bases removed from V and 5 bases from J, the gap between germline ends came to 26 bases. This CDR3 reads CASSSKIRVRPRVYGYTF. In DNA form, the CDR3 reads TGTGCCAGCAGCTCCAAAATCAGGGTGCGCCCCCGAGTTTATGGCTACACCTTC.

This clonotype was seen at least ten times. The chain carries TRBV10-3 and TRBJ2-5, with D hard to call. CDR1 ENHRY and CDR2 SYGVKD come from the germline V gene. The V end was cut by 4 bases, the J end by 4 bases, with 10 bases between. This CDR3 is 13 amino acids long. The CDR3 spells CAISGMVGETQYF. As DNA, the CDR3 is TGTGCCATCAGTGGTATGGTCGGAGAGACCCAGTACTTC.

This clonotype was observed at least ten times. The rearrangement uses TRBV10-3 and TRBJ2-1, with TRBD2 matching over 10 bases. V lost 3 bases to trimming and J lost 0 bases; unmatched junction nucleotides: 8. The V gene's germline CDR1 is ENHRY and CDR2 SYGVKD. The CDR3 is made up of 18 amino acids. CDR3 protein: CAISEVLAGVGSYNEQFF. The DNA of the CDR3 is TGTGCCATCAGTGAAGTTCTAGCGGGGGTTGGCTCCTACAATGAGCAGTTCTTC.

This clonotype was observed many times. The CDR3 nucleotides are TGCGCCAGCAGCTTGGAAGGCCGTGTGAACGATGAAGCTTTCTTT. Protein product: CASSLEGRVNDEAFF. This rearrangement joins TRBV5-1 to TRBJ1-1; D ambiguous. Germline V gene data show CDR1 as SGHRS and CDR2 as YFSETQ. V shed 0 bases and J shed 7 bases, with 16 bases lying between them. There are 15 residues in the CDR3.

This clonotype has ten or more counts. V gene TRBV20-1 combines with J gene TRBJ1-1; maybe TRBD1 (5 bases). The CDR3 totals 13 residues. CDR1 is DFQATT and CDR2 is SNEGSKA in the germline V gene (reference sequence). With 5 bases removed from V and 3 bases from J, the gap between germline ends came to 13 bases. The CDR3 spells CSAYISGHTEAFF. Here the CDR3 DNA reads TGCAGTGCTTACATCTCGGGACACACTGAAGCTTTCTTT.

V and J are TRBV5-1 and TRBJ1-2, with D maybe TRBD1 (6 bases). Trimming took 2 bases from V and 2 from J, leaving 10 bases between them. The CDR3 is made up of 14 amino acids. The germline gives CDR1 SGHRS, CDR2 YFSETQ. CDR3 loop: CASSFPDRNYGYTF. CDR3 in DNA: TGCGCCAGCAGCTTCCCCGACAGGAACTATGGCTACACCTTC.

This clonotype was recorded at least ten times. CDR3 nucleotide sequence: TGCGCCAGCAGCCAACGACAGGGGAGGGACACCGGGGAGCTGTTTTTT. Its translation: CASSQRQGRDTGELFF. V gene TRBV5-1 combines with J gene TRBJ2-2; tentatively, D is TRBD1 (8 bases). Germline lookup yields CDR1 SGHRS and CDR2 YFSETQ. This CDR3 has 16 amino acids. The V gene lost 4 bases and the J gene lost 3 bases, with 16 bases spanning the gap.

This clonotype has a count of ten or more. V is TRBV20-1 and J is TRBJ2-1; D may correspond to TRBD1 or TRBD2 (5 bases each). The V and J ends lost 1 base and 3 bases respectively, with 10 bases between them. The CDR3 is 14 amino acids. Germline-derived CDR1 and CDR2 are DFQATT and SNEGSKA (reference sequence). The CDR3 protein is CSARGGSSYNEQFF. DNA for the CDR3: TGCAGTGCTAGAGGGGGGAGCAGCTACAATGAGCAGTTCTTC.

J is TRBJ1-1 and V is TRBV6-5; TRBD1 agrees at 8 bases. From germline, CDR1 is MNHEY and CDR2 SVGAGI. CDR3 size: 13 residues. V gave up 5 bases and J gave up 3 bases; unmatched junction bases: 2. CDR3: CASSLTGDTEAFF. The CDR3 DNA is TGTGCCAGCAGTCTGACAGGGGACACTGAAGCTTTCTTT.

This clonotype was picked up a small number of times. This chain uses TRBV5-4 with TRBJ2-3; D possibly corresponds to TRBD2 (5 bases). V was trimmed by 0 bases and J by 4 bases, leaving 9 bases between them. Germline CDR1 reads SGHNT; CDR2 reads YYREEE (reference sequence). This CDR3 region has 14 residues. CDR3 nucleotides: TGTGCCAGCAGCTTGGCCGGGGTTGCAGATACGCAGTATTTT. This translates into CASSLAGVADTQYF. The full variable domain, in which reference TRBV5-4 and TRBJ2-3 provide the parts outside the CDR3, is ETGVTQSPTHLIKTRGQQVTLRCSSQSGHNTVSWYQQALGQGPQFIFQYYREEENGRGNFPPRFSGLQFPNYSSELNVNALELDDSALYLCASSLAGVADTQYFGPGTRLTVL.

The chain links TRBV20-1 to TRBJ2-1; weak D call: TRBD2 (7 bases). Per germline, CDR1 DFQATT and CDR2 SNEGSKA (reference sequence). Trimming took 5 bases from V and 5 from J, leaving 16 bases between them. The CDR3 covers 14 residues. The CDR3 protein is CSAGLGGTHNEQFF. The CDR3 nucleotides are TGCAGTGCTGGCCTCGGGGGGACACACAATGAGCAGTTCTTC.

This clonotype was found many times. The chain is built from TRBV7-8 and TRBJ2-1; 7 positions match TRBD2. Trimming at V came to 5 bases and at J to 3 bases, leaving 13 bases not matched to a gene. The CDR3 runs to 17 residues. Germline CDR1 and CDR2: SGHVS and FQNEAQ. The CDR3 is CASSPPGGRRVYNEQFF. DNA of the CDR3: TGTGCCAGCAGCCCTCCCGGCGGGAGAAGGGTCTACAATGAGCAGTTCTTC.